Listed below are T cell receptor beta chains from one sample, sequenced in a study of a mutant IDH1 vaccine in newly diagnosed glioma. Assay used: immunoSEQ multiplex PCR; TCRdb lists only in-frame clones, some missing. The sample holds 40,000 to 45,000 clones, 70% to 85% seen once. No antigen has been assigned to these receptors. Here the sequenced sample was PBMCs, taken from a glioma patient whose treatment included an IDH1 peptide vaccine. The receptors shown here come from a woman between 18 and 30 years old with glioma. Some clones in this sample may be carry-over from other donors' samples. CDR3s include the opening cysteine and the closing phenylalanine or tryptophan. The D gene is left open where the match is weak. Size values are once, few and many counts, or a class for expanded clones, and some rows have none.

abundance	d_gene	v_gene	j_gene	CDR3nt	CDR3aa
-	-	TRBV6-6	TRBJ2-5	TGTGCCAGCAGTCCAGTTGAGACTAGGGAGACCCAGTACTTC	CASSPVETRETQYF
-	-	TRBV6-5	TRBJ2-2	TGTGCCAGCAGTTACTCGCAGATTACCGGGGAGCTGTTTTTT	CASSYSQITGELFF
few	TRBD1	TRBV11-2	TRBJ2-3	TGTGCCAGCAGCTTACTTTTACCCGGGACAGCAGATACGCAGTATTTT	CASSLLLPGTADTQYF
-	-	TRBV6-4	TRBJ2-3	TGTGCCAGCAGCGAGATGGGGACCACAGATACGCAGTATTTT	CASSEMGTTDTQYF
-	-	TRBV27	TRBJ2-2	TGTGCCAGCAGTTTAGAGGCAGCATCGAACACCGGGGAGCTGTTTTTT	CASSLEAASNTGELFF
-	-	TRBV5-4	TRBJ2-2	TGTGCCAGCAGCTTGACCCAAGGAGTGAACACCGGGGAGCTGTTTTTT	CASSLTQGVNTGELFF
-	TRBD2	TRBV30	TRBJ2-3	TGTGCCTGGGGGACTAGCGGCACCCTCCACCCATTGGCAGATACGCAGTATTTT	CAWGTSGTLHPLADTQYF
-	-	TRBV21-1	TRBJ2-2	TGTGCCAGCAGCAAACGCATGGACAGGGGGCGTTTAAACACCGGGGAGCTGTTTTTT	CASSKRMDRGRLNTGELFF
-	-	TRBV7-9	TRBJ2-7	TGTGCCAGCAGCTTAGGGGCGGGTTTCTCCTACGAGCAGTACTTC	CASSLGAGFSYEQYF
-	-	TRBV18	TRBJ2-1	TGTGCCAGCTCTGAATTTATCGCAGGGACCGTGGTTTACAATGAGCAGTTCTTC	CASSEFIAGTVVYNEQFF
-	-	TRBV9	TRBJ1-4	TGTGCCAGCAGTGATACGGGATCTAATGAAAAACTGTTTTTT	CASSDTGSNEKLFF
-	TRBD1	TRBV5-6	TRBJ2-7	TGTGCCAGCAGCCCGGGACAGGGGGCCTACGAGCAGTACTTC	CASSPGQGAYEQYF
-	TRBD1	TRBV11-3	TRBJ1-2	TGTGCCAGCAGGGATGGAGGGACAGGGAGAGGCTACACCTTC	CASRDGGTGRGYTF
once	TRBD1	TRBV10-3	TRBJ1-1	TGTGCCATCAGTGAGATTGAGGACAGGGACACTGAAGCTTTCTTT	CAISEIEDRDTEAFF
-	-	TRBV27	TRBJ2-7	TGTGCCAGCAGTTTACAGGGCATGTACGAGCAGTACTTC	CASSLQGMYEQYF
-	-	TRBV7-8	TRBJ2-5	TGTGCCAGCTCCCCCGCGGGGGAGGGGGAAGAGACCCAGTACTTC	CASSPAGEGEETQYF
few	-	TRBV19	TRBJ2-7	TGTGCCAGTAGTATAGGAGGTGGCTACGAGCAGTACTTC	CASSIGGGYEQYF
-	TRBD2	TRBV6-5	TRBJ2-2	TGTGCCAGCAGCGGACTAGCGGGAAGCACCGGGGAGCTGTTTTTT	CASSGLAGSTGELFF
-	-	TRBV6-6	TRBJ1-3	TGTGCCAGCAGACGGTACTCTGGAAACACCATATATTTT	CASRRYSGNTIYF
-	-	TRBV6-1	TRBJ2-1	TGTGCCAGCAAGTACAATGAGCAGTTCTTC	CASKYNEQFF
few	TRBD1	TRBV2	TRBJ1-1	TGTGCCAGCAGCCGGACAGGACCTGAAGCTTTCTTT	CASSRTGPEAFF
-	TRBD1	TRBV5-5	TRBJ1-2	TGTGCCAGCAGCTTGGCCATAGGGACAGGGCTTTATGGCTACACCTTC	CASSLAIGTGLYGYTF
-	-	TRBV2	TRBJ2-3	TGTGCCAGCAAGTCAGCGTCTGGGGATACGCAGTATTTT	CASKSASGDTQYF
-	-	TRBV10-1	TRBJ2-3	TGCGCCAGCAGTCAAAGGGACCCAAGCACAGATACGCAGTATTTT	CASSQRDPSTDTQYF
-	-	TRBV19	TRBJ1-5	TGTGCCAGTAGTATAGTTGCCCGGGTCCTTAGCAATCAGCCCCAGCATTTT	CASSIVARVLSNQPQHF
-	-	TRBV2	TRBJ2-1	TGTGCCAGCACTGAAATGTATGAGCAGTTCTTC	CASTEMYEQFF
-	-	TRBV7-9	TRBJ2-3	TGTGCCAGCAGCTTAGTAGTCGGAGGCCCCGGGCCTGATACGCAGTATTTT	CASSLVVGGPGPDTQYF
-	-	TRBV29-1	TRBJ1-2	TGCAGCGTTGAACCGGAAGGGAGAGATGGCTACACCTTC	CSVEPEGRDGYTF
-	-	TRBV11-2	TRBJ2-1	TGTGCCAGCAGCTTAGTCGGGCAGGGGATTAATGAGCAGTTCTTC	CASSLVGQGINEQFF
-	TRBD1	TRBV30	TRBJ1-3	TGTGCCTGGAGTCTTGACAGGGTCGGAAACACCATATATTTT	CAWSLDRVGNTIYF
-	TRBD2	TRBV6-5	TRBJ2-1	TGTGCCAGCAAGCTAGCGGGGGGGACTGAGCAGTTCTTC	CASKLAGGTEQFF
-	TRBD2	TRBV6-1	TRBJ2-2	TGTGCCAGCAGTAAGCGGGAGTTGGGGGAGCTGTTTTTT	CASSKRELGELFF
-	TRBD1	TRBV7-9	TRBJ1-5	TGTGCCAGCAGCTTAGAGGGGACAGGGATAGGAACCAATCAGCCCCAGCATTTT	CASSLEGTGIGTNQPQHF
-	TRBD1	TRBV7-9	TRBJ1-2	TGTGCCAGCAGTAAACTTGGACAGGGTCTAAGTGGCTACACCTTC	CASSKLGQGLSGYTF
once	TRBD1	TRBV19	TRBJ1-6	TGTGCCAGTAGTATAGAGCAGGGGGCGAATTCACCCCTCCACTTT	CASSIEQGANSPLHF
-	TRBD2	TRBV5-8	TRBJ2-3	TGTGCCAGCAGCTTGGCCGGGAGCGGGGGGGACACAGATACGCAGTATTTT	CASSLAGSGGDTDTQYF
-	TRBD2	TRBV5-1	TRBJ2-1	TGCGCCAGCAGCTTGGTGGGAGGGCCGGGAAATGAGCAGTTCTTC	CASSLVGGPGNEQFF
-	-	TRBV5-6	TRBJ1-1	TGTGCCAGCAGCCATGGACGGGTGAACACTGAAGCTTTCTTT	CASSHGRVNTEAFF
-	-	TRBV7-9	TRBJ2-7	TGTGCCAGCAGCATTGGGACGGGACCCTACGAGCAGTACTTC	CASSIGTGPYEQYF
few	-	TRBV6-5	TRBJ1-1	TGTGCCAGCAGCCCATTTATGAACACTGAAGCTTTCTTT	CASSPFMNTEAFF